This is a list of T cell receptor beta chains from one sample in a study of cytomegalovirus exposure and HLA in healthy donors. Sequenced by immunoSEQ multiplex PCR; TCRdb stores in-frame clones only, minus some. The repertoire holds roughly 150,000 clones, with 80% to 90% as singletons. The sample taken for sequencing was PBMCs. The receptors come from a woman between 18 and 30 years old in good health and CMV-seronegative. CDR3s include the opening cysteine and the closing phenylalanine or tryptophan. D genes are given only for firm matches. Clone size appears in some rows only: once, few, many, or a class for an expanded clone.

CDR3nt	CDR3aa	d_gene	j_gene	v_gene	abundance
TGTGCCAGCAGCCAAGAAGGACTAGCGGCCTTCTACAATGAGCAGTTCTTC	CASSQEGLAAFYNEQFF	TRBD2	TRBJ2-1	TRBV4-2	NA
TGTGCCAGCAGTGATGTGGCAGGGGTCAATCAGCCCCAGCATTTT	CASSDVAGVNQPQHF	NA	TRBJ1-5	TRBV2	NA
TGTGCCAGCAGCGTTCAGGGCACTAGCGGGGCCTACGAGCAGTACTTC	CASSVQGTSGAYEQYF	TRBD2	TRBJ2-7	TRBV4-2	NA
TGCAGCGTTGAGGGGACTAGCGGGGGGCAAGAGACCCAGTACTTC	CSVEGTSGGQETQYF	TRBD2	TRBJ2-5	TRBV29-1	NA
TGTGCCAGCAGTATCTCCGGGACAGGGGGAAACACCATATATTTT	CASSISGTGGNTIYF	TRBD1	TRBJ1-3	TRBV6-5	NA
TGCGCCAGCAGCCACCCAGGGACACCCGGTGGAAACACCATATATTTT	CASSHPGTPGGNTIYF	NA	TRBJ1-3	TRBV4-1	NA
TGTGCCAGCAACTCCTCCCCACTAGCGGGGGGGCCCGGGTTTGTCTACGAGCAGTACTTC	CASNSSPLAGGPGFVYEQYF	TRBD2	TRBJ2-7	TRBV28	NA
TGTGCCAGCGCCAGCGGGGACAGGTCCTACGAGCAGTACTTC	CASASGDRSYEQYF	NA	TRBJ2-7	TRBV6-5	NA
TGCGCCAGCAGCGTGTCACAGGGTTACGAGCAGTACTTC	CASSVSQGYEQYF	NA	TRBJ2-7	TRBV5-1	NA
TGTGCCGCAGGTAGCGGGAGGGCGGGATCGCAGTATTTT	CAAGSGRAGSQYF	TRBD2	TRBJ2-3	TRBV27	NA
TGTGCCATCAGTGGGTCTTTGGGACTAGCGGGTGTTGAGCAGTTCTTC	CAISGSLGLAGVEQFF	TRBD2	TRBJ2-1	TRBV10-3	NA
TGTGCCAGCAGACGGGGACAGGGGCCGGGTGGCTACACCTTC	CASRRGQGPGGYTF	TRBD1	TRBJ1-2	TRBV28	NA
TGTGCCAGCAGTCCACAGAGCGGGGGCGGGGAGACCCAGTACTTC	CASSPQSGGGETQYF	TRBD2	TRBJ2-5	TRBV2	few
TGTGCCACCCATCGGGGGGTCGAAGAAAAACTGTTTTTT	CATHRGVEEKLFF	NA	TRBJ1-4	TRBV10-3	NA
TGCGCCAGCAGCCAAGAATCGGAGAGTAATTCACCCCTCCACTTT	CASSQESESNSPLHF	NA	TRBJ1-6	TRBV4-3	NA
TGTGCCAGCAGGGGCTCTAGCACAGATACGCAGTATTTT	CASRGSSTDTQYF	NA	TRBJ2-3	TRBV9	NA
TGTGCCAGCAGCCCGGGAAGGGTCCGTTGTGGCTACACCTTC	CASSPGRVRCGYTF	NA	TRBJ1-2	TRBV7-2	once
TGTGCCAGCAGCATACGGGCTGGAAACACCATATATTTT	CASSIRAGNTIYF	NA	TRBJ1-3	TRBV7-9	NA
TGTGCCAGCTCACCCCCGGGACAGCAAAACACCATATATTTT	CASSPPGQQNTIYF	TRBD1	TRBJ1-3	TRBV18	NA
TGTGCCAGCAGTTTGGAGGGTTTGGACCAAGAGACCCAGTACTTC	CASSLEGLDQETQYF	NA	TRBJ2-5	TRBV2	NA
TGTGCCAGCAGTAATACAGGGTGGAGGGAGCAGTTCTTC	CASSNTGWREQFF	NA	TRBJ2-1	TRBV28	NA
TGTGCCATTTCAGATCTAGCGGGAGGGGTCGGATACGAGCAGTACTTC	CAISDLAGGVGYEQYF	TRBD2	TRBJ2-7	TRBV2	few
TGTGCCAGCAGTTACTCTGGGGGAGCGGGCGGGGAGACCCAGTACTTC	CASSYSGGAGGETQYF	NA	TRBJ2-5	TRBV6-5	NA
TGTGCCAGCAGCCAAATAACAGGGGATGGCTACACCTTC	CASSQITGDGYTF	TRBD1	TRBJ1-2	TRBV7-2	few
TGTGCCACCAGCTTCGACAGTCGTGAAGCTTTCTTT	CATSFDSREAFF	NA	TRBJ1-1	TRBV15	NA
TGTGCCAGCAGTTTCCCCTCCGAAGGGACAGGGGACTACGAGCAGTACTTC	CASSFPSEGTGDYEQYF	TRBD1	TRBJ2-7	TRBV28	NA
TGTGCCAGCAGTTTAGGGTGGGGCCTTACCTACGAGCAGTACTTC	CASSLGWGLTYEQYF	NA	TRBJ2-7	TRBV27	NA